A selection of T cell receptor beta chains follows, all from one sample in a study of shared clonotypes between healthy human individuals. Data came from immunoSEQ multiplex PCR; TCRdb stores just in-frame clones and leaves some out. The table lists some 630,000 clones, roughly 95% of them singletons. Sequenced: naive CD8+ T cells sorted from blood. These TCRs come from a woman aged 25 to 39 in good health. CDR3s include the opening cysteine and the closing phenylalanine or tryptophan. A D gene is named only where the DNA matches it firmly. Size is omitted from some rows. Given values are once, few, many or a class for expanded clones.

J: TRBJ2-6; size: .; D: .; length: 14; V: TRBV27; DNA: TGTGCCAGCAGTTTCTGGTCTGGGGCCAACGTCCTGACTTTC; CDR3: CASSFWSGANVLTF
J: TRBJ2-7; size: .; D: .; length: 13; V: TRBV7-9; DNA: TGTGCCAGCAGCTTACCGCCTCAAGACGAGCAGTACTTC; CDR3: CASSLPPQDEQYF
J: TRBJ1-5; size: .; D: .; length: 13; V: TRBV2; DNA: TGTGCCAGCAGTGATATGGGCAATCAGCCCCAGCATTTT; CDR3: CASSDMGNQPQHF
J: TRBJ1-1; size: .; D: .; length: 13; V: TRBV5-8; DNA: TGTGCCAGCAGCGCCTACAAGAACACTGAAGCTTTCTTT; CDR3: CASSAYKNTEAFF
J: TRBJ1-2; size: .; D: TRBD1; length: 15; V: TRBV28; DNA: TGTGCCAGCAGTTTACCAGGGACAGGCCTCCGTGGCTACACCTTC; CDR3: CASSLPGTGLRGYTF
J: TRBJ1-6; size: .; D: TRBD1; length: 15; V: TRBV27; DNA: TGTGCCAGCAGTCCCGGGACAGGATATAATTCACCCCTCCACTTT; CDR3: CASSPGTGYNSPLHF
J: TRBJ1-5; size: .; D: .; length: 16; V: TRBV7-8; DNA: TGTGCCAGCAGCTTATGGGACGATAATAGCAATCAGCCCCAGCATTTT; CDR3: CASSLWDDNSNQPQHF
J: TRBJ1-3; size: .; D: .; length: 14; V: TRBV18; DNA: TGTGCCAGCTCACCGGACGGCTGGGAAAACACCATATATTTT; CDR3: CASSPDGWENTIYF
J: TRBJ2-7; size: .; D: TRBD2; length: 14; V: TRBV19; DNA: TGTGCCAGTAAACTCGTAGCGGGATCCCACGAGCAGTACTTC; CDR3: CASKLVAGSHEQYF
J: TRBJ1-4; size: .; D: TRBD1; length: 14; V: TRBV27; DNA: TGTGCCAGCAGTCCCGGACAGGGGAATGAAAAACTGTTTTTT; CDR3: CASSPGQGNEKLFF
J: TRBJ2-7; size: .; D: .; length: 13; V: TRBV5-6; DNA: TGTGCCAGCAGCTTGGTGGCAGAATACGAGCAGTACTTC; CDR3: CASSLVAEYEQYF
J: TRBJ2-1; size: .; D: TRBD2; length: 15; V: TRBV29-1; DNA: TGCAGCGTTGAAGTGAAGGCTAGCGGGAGCAATGAGCAGTTCTTC; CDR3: CSVEVKASGSNEQFF
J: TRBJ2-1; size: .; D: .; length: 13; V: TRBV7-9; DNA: TGTGCCAGCAGCGCTGCTAGGGGGAATGAGCAGTTCTTC; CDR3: CASSAARGNEQFF
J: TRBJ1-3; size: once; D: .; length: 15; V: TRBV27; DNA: TGTGCCAGCAGTTTCGGGGGGTTTGGTGGAAACACCATATATTTT; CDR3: CASSFGGFGGNTIYF
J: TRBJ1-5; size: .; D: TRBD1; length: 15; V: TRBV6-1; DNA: TGTGCCAGCAGTGACTTGGGGACAGGGGGTCAGCCCCAGCATTTT; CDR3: CASSDLGTGGQPQHF
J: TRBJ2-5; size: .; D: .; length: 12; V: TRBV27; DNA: TGTGCCAGCAGTTCGGGACGAGAGACCCAGTACTTC; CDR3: CASSSGRETQYF
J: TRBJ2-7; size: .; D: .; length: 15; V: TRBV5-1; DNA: TGCGCCAGCAGCTTGTGGGTGGAGGGCCGTGACGAGCAGTACTTC; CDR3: CASSLWVEGRDEQYF
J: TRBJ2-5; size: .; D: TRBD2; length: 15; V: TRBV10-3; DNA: TGTGCCATCAGCAGACTAGCGGGAGGGCAAGAGACCCAGTACTTC; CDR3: CAISRLAGGQETQYF
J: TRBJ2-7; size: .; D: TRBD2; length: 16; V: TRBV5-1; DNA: TGCGCCAGCAGCCTCTGGCCGGGACTAGCAGACTACGAGCAGTACTTC; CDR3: CASSLWPGLADYEQYF
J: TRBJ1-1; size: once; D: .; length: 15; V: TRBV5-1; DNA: TGCGCCAGCAGCCCACCGGTAGGGGGGTCGGCTGAAGCTTTCTTT; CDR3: CASSPPVGGSAEAFF
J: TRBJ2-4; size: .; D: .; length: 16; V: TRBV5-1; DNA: TGCGCCAGCAGCGCGGACGGATATCTAGCCAAAAACATTCAGTACTTC; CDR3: CASSADGYLAKNIQYF
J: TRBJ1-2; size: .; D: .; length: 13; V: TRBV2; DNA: TGTGCCAGCAGTGAAGAGGTTCCCTATGGCTACACCTTC; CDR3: CASSEEVPYGYTF
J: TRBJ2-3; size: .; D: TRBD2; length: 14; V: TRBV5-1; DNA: TGCGCCAGCAAAACTACTAGCGGAGCAGATACGCAGTATTTT; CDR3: CASKTTSGADTQYF
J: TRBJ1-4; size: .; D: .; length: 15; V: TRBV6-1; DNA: TGTGCCAGCAGCGAGACAGGTCTTTCAAATGAAAAACTGTTTTTT; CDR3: CASSETGLSNEKLFF
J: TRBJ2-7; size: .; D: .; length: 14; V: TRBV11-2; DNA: TGTGCCAGCAGCCTAGAGGGTTCCCTCTACGAGCAGTACTTC; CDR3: CASSLEGSLYEQYF
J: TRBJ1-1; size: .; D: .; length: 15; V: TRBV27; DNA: TGTGCCAGCAGTTTATCCAGGGGAGGGAACACTGAAGCTTTCTTT; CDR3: CASSLSRGGNTEAFF
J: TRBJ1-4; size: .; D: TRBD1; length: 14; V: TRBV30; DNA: TGTGCCTGGGCCCCAGGGGGTTATAATGAAAAACTGTTTTTT; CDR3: CAWAPGGYNEKLFF
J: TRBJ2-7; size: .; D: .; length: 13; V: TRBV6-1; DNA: TGTGCCAGCAGGCTAGACAGCTCCTACGAGCAGTACTTC; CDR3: CASRLDSSYEQYF
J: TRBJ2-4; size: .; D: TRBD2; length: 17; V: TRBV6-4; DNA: TGTGCCAGACCGGGACTAGCGGGAGGGCCTTCCAAAAACATTCAGTACTTC; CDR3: CARPGLAGGPSKNIQYF
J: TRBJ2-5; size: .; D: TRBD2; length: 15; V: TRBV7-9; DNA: TGTGCCAGCAGCCCTCCAAGCGGGAGAGAAGAGACCCAGTACTTC; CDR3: CASSPPSGREETQYF
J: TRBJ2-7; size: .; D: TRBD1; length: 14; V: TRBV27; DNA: TGTGCCAGCAGCGCCGGGACAGGGTCCTACGAGCAGTACTTC; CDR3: CASSAGTGSYEQYF
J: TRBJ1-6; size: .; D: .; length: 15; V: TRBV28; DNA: TGTGCCAGCAGTTGGACAAGAGGAAGGAGATCACCCCTCCACTTT; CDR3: CASSWTRGRRSPLHF
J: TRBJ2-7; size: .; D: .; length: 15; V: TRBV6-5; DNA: TGTGCCAGCAGCTGGAGCGGGTACGACTCCTACGAGCAGTACTTC; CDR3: CASSWSGYDSYEQYF
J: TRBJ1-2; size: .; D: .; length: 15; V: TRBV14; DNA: TGTGCCAGCAGCCAGGACTGGACCCCAGGCTATGGCTACACCTTC; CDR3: CASSQDWTPGYGYTF
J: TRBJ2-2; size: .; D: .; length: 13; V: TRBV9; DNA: TGTGCCAGCAGTGACGGACTCATCGGGGAGCTGTTTTTT; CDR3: CASSDGLIGELFF
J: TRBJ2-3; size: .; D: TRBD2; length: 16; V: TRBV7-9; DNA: TGTGCCAGCAGCTTAGGATACGGGAGGAGCGCAGATACGCAGTATTTT; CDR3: CASSLGYGRSADTQYF
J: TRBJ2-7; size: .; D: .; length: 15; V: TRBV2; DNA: TGTGCCAGCAGTGAAGGGTGGGACCAGGCCTACGAGCAGTACTTC; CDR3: CASSEGWDQAYEQYF
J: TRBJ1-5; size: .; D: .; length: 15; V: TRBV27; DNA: TGTGCCAGCAGTTTATGGGGGGCCCTAAATCAGCCCCAGCATTTT; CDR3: CASSLWGALNQPQHF
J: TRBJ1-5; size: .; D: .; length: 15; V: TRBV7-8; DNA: TGTGCCAGCAGCTTAGACAGCTTAATAAGGCAACCCCAGCATTTT; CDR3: CASSLDSLIRQPQHF
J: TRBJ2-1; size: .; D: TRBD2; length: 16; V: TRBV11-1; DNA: TGTGCCAGCAGCTCTTCTAATAGCGGGAGGACAAATGAGCAGTTCTTC; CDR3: CASSSSNSGRTNEQFF
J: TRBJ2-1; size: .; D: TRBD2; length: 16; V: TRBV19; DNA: TGTGCCAGTAGTATCGTTAGCGGGAGTGCCTACAATGAGCAGTTCTTC; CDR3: CASSIVSGSAYNEQFF